These 12 T cell receptor beta chains originate from one sample sequenced in a study of blood T cell repertoires in COVID-19 (dated by TCRdb to the early 2020s). Receptors were amplified or captured by the immunoSEQ multiplex PCR assay. This immuneACCESS table, as held by TCRdb, lists in-frame sequences with V and J called but not all clones. Of the missing ones, under half trace to an unresolved V gene in checked studies; the others have no known cause. Across this sample there are 100,000 or so clones, with 80% to 95% seen only once. The ten largest clones add up to more than 5.5% of the sample. The specimen was peripheral blood. The receptors stem from a man aged 65 to 85 with acute or convalescent COVID-19.

This clone is a singleton in its sample. The chain recombines TRBV7-9 with TRBJ2-5, with TRBD2 matching over 7 bases. The CDR3 loop spans 15 amino acids. CDR1 and CDR2 from the germline V gene are SEHNR and FQNEAQ (reference sequence). J was trimmed by 5 bases and V by 4 bases; bases with no gene match: 10. The CDR3 sequence is CASSSGLVSGETQYF. DNA of the CDR3: TGTGCCAGCAGCTCCGGACTAGTCTCAGGGGAGACCCAGTACTTC.

The rearrangement joins TRBV18 to TRBJ2-7; possibly TRBD1 for D (6 bases). CDR1 and CDR2 from the germline V gene are KGHSH and LQKENI. V gave up 3 bases and J gave up 4 bases, with 13 bases separating them. The CDR3 covers 14 residues. This chain's CDR3 is CASSPAQGMYEQYF. The CDR3 DNA is TGTGCCAGCTCACCGGCTCAGGGGATGTACGAGCAGTACTTC.

The chain carries TRBV3-1 (or the pseudogene TRBV3-2) and TRBJ2-1; 7 bases agree with TRBD2. CDR3 size: 15 residues. J gave up 8 bases and V 4 bases, and 11 bases lay outside the gene matches. CDR1 is LGHDT and CDR2 is YNNKEL in the germline V gene (reference sequence). The CDR3 DNA reads TGTGCCAGCAGCCCATCTAGCGGTCTAAAGGATGAGCAGTTCTTC. It translates to CASSPSSGLKDEQFF.

Details on this clone: At one boundary the junction diverges from the germline segment, which might be a read error. This rearrangement joins TRBV30 to TRBJ1-5; weak D call: TRBD1 (6 bases). This CDR3 is built from 13 residues. Looked up from germline, CDR1 is GTSNPN and CDR2 is SVGIG (reference sequence). Here the CDR3 DNA reads TGTGCCCGGAGGGGACACGAACATCAGCCCCAGCATTTT. It is translated as CARRGHEHQPQHF.

CDR3 in DNA: TGTGCCAGTAGTATGGGGGCAGGGGTTCCCTACGAGCAGTACTTC. It encodes CASSMGAGVPYEQYF. This sequence joins TRBV19 and TRBJ2-7; a possible D gene is TRBD1 (6 bases). Per germline, CDR1 LNHDA and CDR2 SQIVND (reference sequence). The CDR3 contains 15 residues. V was trimmed by 3 bases and J by 2 bases, leaving 14 bases between them.

The V and J genes are TRBV18 and TRBJ2-1; the match to TRBD2 covers 10 bases. From germline, CDR1 is KGHSH and CDR2 LQKENI. This CDR3 comprises 19 residues. V trimming: 2 bases; J trimming: 0 bases; junction bases outside the gene matches: 10. The chain's CDR3 is CASSPVGLAVMSSYNEQFF. CDR3 coding DNA: TGTGCCAGCTCACCAGTCGGACTAGCGGTGATGAGCTCCTACAATGAGCAGTTCTTC.

This rearrangement joins TRBV28 to TRBJ2-1, with 11 bases aligning to TRBD2. Unmatched junction bases numbered 5, after V lost 6 bases and J lost 1 base. Germline V lookup: CDR1 MDHEN, CDR2 SYDVKM. There are 16 residues in the CDR3. The CDR3 reads CASSLSGRGSYNEQFF. The CDR3 nucleotides are TGTGCCAGCAGCCTTAGCGGGAGGGGGTCCTACAATGAGCAGTTCTTC. Complete variable domain (other parts from reference TRBV28 and TRBJ2-1): DVKVTQSSRYLVKRTGEKVFLECVQDMDHENMFWYRQDPGLGLRLIYFSYDVKMKEKGDIPEGYSVSREKKERFSLILESASTNQTSMYLCASSLSGRGSYNEQFFGPGTRLTVL.

This chain joins TRBV11-3 and TRBJ2-7, with 7 bases fitting TRBD1. This CDR3 region has 15 residues. J lost 0 bases, V lost 5 bases, and 7 bases had no gene match. Looked up from germline, CDR1 is SGHNT and CDR2 is YENEEA. The CDR3 bases are TGTGCCAGCAGCCTCCGGACAGGAACCTCCTACGAGCAGTACTTC. It specifies CASSLRTGTSYEQYF.

This clone came up once. J is TRBJ1-6 and V is TRBV7-9; D is perhaps TRBD1 (5 bases). CDR3 length: 15 amino acids. Germline values: CDR1 SEHNR, CDR2 FQNEAQ (reference sequence). V was cut by 4 bases and J by 3 bases, with 10 bases left in between. The CDR3 protein is CASSSPQGYNSPLHF. The CDR3 DNA follows: TGTGCCAGCAGCTCCCCGCAGGGCTATAATTCACCCCTCCACTTT.

V gene TRBV24-1 combines with J gene TRBJ2-5; tentatively, D is TRBD1 (5 bases). The V end was cut by 2 bases, the J end by 5 bases, with 14 bases between. This CDR3 region has 15 residues. The germline V gene encodes CDR1 KGHDR and CDR2 SFDVKD. As DNA, the CDR3 is TGTGCCACCAGTGATTCGCAGCCAGGGTTGGAGACCCAGTACTTC. Protein: CATSDSQPGLETQYF.

The chain links TRBV19 to TRBJ1-2, with a tentative D call TRBD1 (6 bases). There are 13 residues in the CDR3. V was shortened by 5 bases and J by 3 bases, with 10 bases between the two germline ends. Germline V CDR1 and CDR2: LNHDA, SQIVND (reference sequence). The CDR3 reads CASSVTGYYGYTF. The DNA of the CDR3 is TGTGCCAGTAGTGTTACAGGGTACTATGGCTACACCTTC.

This chain uses TRBV12-5 with TRBJ1-5; TRBD1 is a possible D gene (6 bases). The germline gives CDR1 LGHNT, CDR2 FRNRAP. This CDR3 region has 13 residues. Trimming removed 5 bases from V and 9 bases from J, with 14 bases in between. CDR3 sequence: CASGPNRVGPQHF. In nucleotides, the CDR3 is TGTGCTAGTGGTCCAAACAGGGTGGGGCCCCAGCATTTT.